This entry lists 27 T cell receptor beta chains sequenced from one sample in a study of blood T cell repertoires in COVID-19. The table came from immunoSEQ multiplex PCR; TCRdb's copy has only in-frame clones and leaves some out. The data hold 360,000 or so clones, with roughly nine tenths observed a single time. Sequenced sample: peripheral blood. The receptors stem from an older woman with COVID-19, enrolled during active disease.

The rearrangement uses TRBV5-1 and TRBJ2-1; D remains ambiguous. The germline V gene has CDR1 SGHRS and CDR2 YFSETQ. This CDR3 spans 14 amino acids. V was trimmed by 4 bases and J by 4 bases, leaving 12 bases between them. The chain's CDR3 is CASSRGVGYNEQFF. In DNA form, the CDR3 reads TGCGCCAGCAGCAGAGGAGTTGGGTACAATGAGCAGTTCTTC.

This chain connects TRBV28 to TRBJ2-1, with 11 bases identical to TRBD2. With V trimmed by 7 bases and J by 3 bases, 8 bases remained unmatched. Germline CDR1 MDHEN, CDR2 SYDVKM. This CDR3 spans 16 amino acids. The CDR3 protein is CASTPTSGGFYNEQFF. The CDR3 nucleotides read TGTGCCAGCACCCCAACTAGCGGGGGATTCTACAATGAGCAGTTCTTC.

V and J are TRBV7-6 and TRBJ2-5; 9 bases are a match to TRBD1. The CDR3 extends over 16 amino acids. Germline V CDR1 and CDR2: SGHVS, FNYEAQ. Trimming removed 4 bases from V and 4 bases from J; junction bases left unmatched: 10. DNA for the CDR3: TGTGCCAGCAGCTATACCGGGACAGGGTTGCCAGAGACCCAGTACTTC. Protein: CASSYTGTGLPETQYF.

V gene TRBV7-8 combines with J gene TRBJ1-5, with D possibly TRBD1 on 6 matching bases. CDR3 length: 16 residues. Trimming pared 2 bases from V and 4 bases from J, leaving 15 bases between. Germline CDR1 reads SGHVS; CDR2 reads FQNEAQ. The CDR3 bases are TGTGCCAGCAGCTTAAATCTCTACAGGGAAAATCAGCCCCAGCATTTT. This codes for CASSLNLYRENQPQHF.

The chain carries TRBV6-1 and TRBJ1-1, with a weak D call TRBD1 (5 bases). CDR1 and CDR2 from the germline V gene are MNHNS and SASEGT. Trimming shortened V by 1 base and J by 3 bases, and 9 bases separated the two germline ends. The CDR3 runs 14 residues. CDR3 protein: CASSEGGGYTEAFF. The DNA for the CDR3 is TGTGCCAGCAGTGAAGGGGGGGGGTACACTGAAGCTTTCTTT.

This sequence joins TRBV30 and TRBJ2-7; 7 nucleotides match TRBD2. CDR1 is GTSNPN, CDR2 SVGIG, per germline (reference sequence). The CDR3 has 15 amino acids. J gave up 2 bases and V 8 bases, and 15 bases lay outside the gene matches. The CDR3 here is CATAPRELATYEQYF. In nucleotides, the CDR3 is TGTGCCACGGCCCCGCGGGAGCTAGCTACCTACGAGCAGTACTTC.

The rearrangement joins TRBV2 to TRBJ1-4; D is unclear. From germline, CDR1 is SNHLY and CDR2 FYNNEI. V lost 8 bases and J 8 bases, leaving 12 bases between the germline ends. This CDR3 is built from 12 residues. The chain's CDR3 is CASAGRVEKLFF. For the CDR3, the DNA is TGTGCCAGCGCTGGGAGGGTAGAAAAACTGTTTTTT. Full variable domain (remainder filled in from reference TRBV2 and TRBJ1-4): EPEVTQTPSHQVTQMGQEVILRCVPISNHLYFYWYRQILGQKVEFLVSFYNNEISEKSEIFDDQFSVERPDGSNFTLKIRSTKLEDSAMYFCASAGRVEKLFFGSGTQLSVL.

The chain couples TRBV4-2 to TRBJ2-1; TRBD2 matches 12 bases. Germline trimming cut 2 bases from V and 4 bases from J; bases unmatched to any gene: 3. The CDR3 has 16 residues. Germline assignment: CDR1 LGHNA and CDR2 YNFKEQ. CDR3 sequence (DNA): TGTGCCAGCAGCCAAACTAGCGGGGGGAGGTACAATGAGCAGTTCTTC. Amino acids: CASSQTSGGRYNEQFF.

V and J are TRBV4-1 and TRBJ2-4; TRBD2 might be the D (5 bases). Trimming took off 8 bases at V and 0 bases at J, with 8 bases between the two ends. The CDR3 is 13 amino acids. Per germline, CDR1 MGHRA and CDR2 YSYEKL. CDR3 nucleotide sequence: TGCGCCAGCTCGGACTTAGCCAAAAACATTCAGTACTTC. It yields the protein CASSDLAKNIQYF.

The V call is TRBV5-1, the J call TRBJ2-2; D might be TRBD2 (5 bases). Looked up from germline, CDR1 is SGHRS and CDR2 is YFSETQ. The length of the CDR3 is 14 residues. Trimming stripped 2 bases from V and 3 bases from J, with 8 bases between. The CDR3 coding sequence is TGCGCCAGCAGCTTTGAGAGGGACACCGGGGAGCTGTTTTTT. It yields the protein CASSFERDTGELFF.

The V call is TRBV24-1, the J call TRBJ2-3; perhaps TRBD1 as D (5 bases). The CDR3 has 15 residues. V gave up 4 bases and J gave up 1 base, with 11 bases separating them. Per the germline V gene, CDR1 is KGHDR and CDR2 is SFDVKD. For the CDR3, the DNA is TGTGCCACCAGTGAGGCTAGACAGCGCACAGATACGCAGTATTTT. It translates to CATSEARQRTDTQYF.

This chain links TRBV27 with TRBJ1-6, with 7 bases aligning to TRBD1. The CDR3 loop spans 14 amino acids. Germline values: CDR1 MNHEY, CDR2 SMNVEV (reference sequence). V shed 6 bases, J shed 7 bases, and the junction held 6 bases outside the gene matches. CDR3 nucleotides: TGTGCCAGCAGCCTCGACAGGGCCAATTCACCCCTCCACTTT. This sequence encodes CASSLDRANSPLHF.

In DNA form, the CDR3 reads TGTGCCAGCAGCACAAAGACAGGGGTTTTCGAAAAACTGTTTTTT. This gives the protein CASSTKTGVFEKLFF. The chain links TRBV13 to TRBJ1-4; 8 bases are shared with TRBD1. Looked up from germline, CDR1 is PRHDT and CDR2 is FYEKMQ (reference sequence). CDR3 length: 15 residues. The V segment lost 5 bases and the J segment 8 bases; nucleotides outside the gene matches: 10.

The CDR3 DNA reads TGTGCCAGCAGTGAAAGGGGCCGCAGGGAAGGAGGCTACACCTTC. Translated, it gives CASSERGRREGGYTF. The chain combines TRBV6-1 with TRBJ1-2, with a weak D call TRBD1 (5 bases). Germline V gives CDR1 MNHNS, CDR2 SASEGT. Trimming stripped 2 bases from V and 8 bases from J, with 18 bases between. This CDR3 is built from 15 residues.

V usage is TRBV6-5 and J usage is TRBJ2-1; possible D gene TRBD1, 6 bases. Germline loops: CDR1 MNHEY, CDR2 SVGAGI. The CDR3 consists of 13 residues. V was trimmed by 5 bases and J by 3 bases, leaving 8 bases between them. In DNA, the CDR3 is TGTGCCAGCAGTAGGACAGACTACAATGAGCAGTTCTTC. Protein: CASSRTDYNEQFF.

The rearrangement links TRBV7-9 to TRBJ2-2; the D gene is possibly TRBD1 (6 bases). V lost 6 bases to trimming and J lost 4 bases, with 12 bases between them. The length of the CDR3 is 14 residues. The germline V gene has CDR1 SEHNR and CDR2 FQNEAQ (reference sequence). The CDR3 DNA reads TGTGCCAGCAGGCATACAGGGCGCACCGGGGAGCTGTTTTTT. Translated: CASRHTGRTGELFF.

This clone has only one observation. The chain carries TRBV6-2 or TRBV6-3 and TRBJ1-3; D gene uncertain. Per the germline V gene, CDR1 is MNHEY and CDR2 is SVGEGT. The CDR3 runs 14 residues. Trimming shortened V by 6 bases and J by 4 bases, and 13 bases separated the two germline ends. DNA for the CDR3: TGTGCCAGCAGCCAGTCCGGAGCCGGAAACACCATATATTTT. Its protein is CASSQSGAGNTIYF.

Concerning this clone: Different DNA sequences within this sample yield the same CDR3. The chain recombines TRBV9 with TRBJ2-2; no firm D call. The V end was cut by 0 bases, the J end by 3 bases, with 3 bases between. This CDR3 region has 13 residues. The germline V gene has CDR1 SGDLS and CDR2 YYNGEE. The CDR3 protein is CASSVADTGELFF. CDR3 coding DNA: TGTGCCAGCAGCGTAGCAGACACCGGGGAGCTGTTTTTT.

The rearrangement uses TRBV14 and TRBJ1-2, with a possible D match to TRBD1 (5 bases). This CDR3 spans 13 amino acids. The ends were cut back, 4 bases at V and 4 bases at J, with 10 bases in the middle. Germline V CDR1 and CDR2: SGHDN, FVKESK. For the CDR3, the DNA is TGTGCCAGCAGCCCCTCGGACACCTATGGCTACACCTTC. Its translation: CASSPSDTYGYTF.

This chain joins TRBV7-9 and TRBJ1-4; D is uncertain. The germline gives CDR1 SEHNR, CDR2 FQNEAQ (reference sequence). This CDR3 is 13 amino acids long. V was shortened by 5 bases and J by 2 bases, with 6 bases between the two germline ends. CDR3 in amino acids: CASSPSTNEKLFF. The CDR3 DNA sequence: TGTGCCAGCAGCCCCTCTACTAATGAAAAACTGTTTTTT.

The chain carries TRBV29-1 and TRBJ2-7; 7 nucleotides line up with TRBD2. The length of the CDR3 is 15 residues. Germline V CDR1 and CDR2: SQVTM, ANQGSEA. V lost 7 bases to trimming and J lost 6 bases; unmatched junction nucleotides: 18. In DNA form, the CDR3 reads TGCAGCGCCGAGAGAACCCAGCGGGGTAAGGGCGAGCAGTACTTC. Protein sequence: CSAERTQRGKGEQYF.

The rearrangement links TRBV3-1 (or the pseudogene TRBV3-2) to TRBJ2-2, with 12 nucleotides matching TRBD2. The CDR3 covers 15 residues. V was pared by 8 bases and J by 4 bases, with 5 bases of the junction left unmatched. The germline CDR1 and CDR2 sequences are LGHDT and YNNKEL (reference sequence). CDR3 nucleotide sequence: TGTGCCAGCGGACCTAGCGGGGGGGGCACCGGGGAGCTGTTTTTT. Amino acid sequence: CASGPSGGGTGELFF.

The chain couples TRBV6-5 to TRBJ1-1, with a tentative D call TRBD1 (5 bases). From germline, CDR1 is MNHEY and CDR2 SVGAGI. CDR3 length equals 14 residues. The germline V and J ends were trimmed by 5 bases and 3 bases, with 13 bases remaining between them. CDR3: CASSTSDSYTEAFF. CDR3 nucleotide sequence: TGTGCCAGCAGTACATCCGACAGTTACACTGAAGCTTTCTTT.

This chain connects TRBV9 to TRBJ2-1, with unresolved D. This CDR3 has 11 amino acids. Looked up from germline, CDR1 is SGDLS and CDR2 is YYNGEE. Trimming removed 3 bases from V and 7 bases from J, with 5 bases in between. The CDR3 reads CASSGQNEQFF. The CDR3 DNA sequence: TGTGCCAGCAGCGGGCAAAATGAGCAGTTCTTC.

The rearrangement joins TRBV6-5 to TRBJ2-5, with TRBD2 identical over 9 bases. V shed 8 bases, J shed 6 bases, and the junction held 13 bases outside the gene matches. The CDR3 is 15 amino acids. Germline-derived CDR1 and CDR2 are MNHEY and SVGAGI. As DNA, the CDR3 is TGTGCCAGCCTGCTGGGGGGACTAGCTTTTCAGACCCAGTACTTC. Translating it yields CASLLGGLAFQTQYF.

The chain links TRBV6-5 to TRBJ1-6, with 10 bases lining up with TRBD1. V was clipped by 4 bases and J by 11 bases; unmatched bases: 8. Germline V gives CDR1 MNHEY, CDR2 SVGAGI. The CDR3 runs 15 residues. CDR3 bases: TGTGCCAGCAGTTTTGACAGGGGGCAGAATCCACCCCTCCACTTT. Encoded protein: CASSFDRGQNPPLHF.

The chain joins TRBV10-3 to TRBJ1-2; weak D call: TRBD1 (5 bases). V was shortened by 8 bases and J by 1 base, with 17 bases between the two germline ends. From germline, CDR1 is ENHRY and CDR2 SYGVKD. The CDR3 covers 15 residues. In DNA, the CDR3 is TGTGCCATCCTAGAGGAGGGGAATCGTAACTATGGCTACACCTTC. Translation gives CAILEEGNRNYGYTF.